Listed here is a single TCR beta chain. The antigen this receptor binds is unknown. No much larger clone exists at a distance of one base, and base qualities are not known. This entry comes from a study of T cell responses to AZD1222 COVID-19 vaccine (dated by TCRdb to the early 2020s). With respect to the entire study: TCR sequencing covered 233 trial participants: 200 to 220 given two doses of AZD1222 and approximately 26 given two doses of MenACWY control vaccine. Enrollment into the trials was organized by age into subgroups of 18-55, 56-69 and 70-plus years, and those subgroups contained roughly 160, 29 and 62 TCR-sequenced participants, respectively. Results the study describes overall, beyond this receptor: The whole spike protein was spanned by vaccine-associated CD4 TCRs, and dominant responses were seen in regions 160-218 and 743-854. Reportedly, almost half of the unique spike-specific TCRs recognized epitopes lying outside the regions that are mutated in the B.1.351 and B.1.1.7 variants. In the small 56-69-year group, the increase in depth fell short of significance, most likely because of low power. Spike-specific TCR breadth and depth rose significantly after two AZD1222 doses compared with day 0 and with MenACWY recipients. Because no samples from the day 14 peak response were available, repertoires could be characterized only after the peak T cell response. Participants were mostly white British and included more females than males, and it was suggested by the authors that clonal diversity may have been underestimated. Only 5 to 7 AZD1222 recipients were SARS-CoV-2 seropositive at baseline, limiting conclusions about previously exposed vaccinees.

The CDR3 regions of human TCRbeta chains were analyzed by immunosequencing. On the study's bioinformatics: Repertoire TCRs were checked for matches against a reference library of SARS-CoV-2-specific TCRs that had been generated using the MIRA antigen-specificity platform. Breadth meant the fraction of unique TCRs that were SARS-CoV-2-associated, whereas depth meant the fraction of total T cells that were SARS-CoV-2-associated. Using the MIRA data, each spike-specific TCR was assigned both to the spike region to which the TCR was reactive and to a CD4 or CD8 class. Log10-transformed breadth and depth values were compared by one-way ANOVA with Sidak's multiple comparisons tests. TCRdb retrieved this table from immuneACCESS and kept in-frame rearrangements only. Not all clones are present; in checked studies, unresolved V genes account for under half, and no reason is known for the remainder. V, J and clone size are those of that table, while D and trimming were read from the DNA. The sample table records approximately 170,000 clones; roughly 94% of these occur just once. 5.1% of the sample belongs to the ten largest clones.

Trimming removed 4 bases from V and 0 bases from J, leaving 17 bases between the germline ends. The CDR3 runs 17 residues from the cysteine to the phenylalanine. Of all the DNA, just the CDR3 is kept, 51 bases in frame from base 1. The germline V gene yields SGHRS for CDR1 and YFSETQ for CDR2. Read against the paper, the sample's time point label means: about 28 days (+/-7) after the second vaccine dose. AZD1222 recipients with second doses at about 4 weeks or about 12 weeks were pooled, because spike-specific TCR depth and breadth did not differ between schedules. Vaccinee samples came from UK trials COV001 and COV002, including a single-blind randomized controlled phase 2/3 trial of AZD1222 (ChAdOx1 nCoV-19) in healthy adults. Trial participant PBMC samples were collected at day 0 and day 28 after the second dose for TCRbeta chain sequencing.

Recombination joined TRBV5-1 with TRBJ2-4, and the D gene may be TRBD2, 6 bases matching. The specimen was peripheral blood, collected 28 days after the second AZD1222 dose. This sequence originates from an adult who received the AZD1222 COVID-19 vaccine. The CDR3 protein: CASSPGVAGLAKNIQYF. The DNA sequence is as follows: TGCGCCAGCAGCCCGGGAGTGGCGGGTCTAGCCAAAAACATTCAGTACTTC.